The T cell receptor beta chain under discussion was sequenced for a study of CD8+CD57+ T cells in acquired aplastic anemia. Investigators profiled TCR beta VDJ and CDR3 from genomic DNA template. Via MiXCR, TCRdb re-called the reads, giving one row per CDR3 protein. Of about 200,000 distinct CDR3 sequences detected, roughly 60% appear once; the ten largest clones hold about 60%. On this clonotype itself: Its ends do not fully match the called genes, so a read error is possible.

The CDR3 spans 12 residues. CDR1 is SGHRS and CDR2 is YFSETQ in the germline V gene. Only patients with CD8+CD57+ cell expansion on flow cytometry were chosen for sequencing. The sample was sorted CD4+, CD8+, or CD8+CD57+ T cells (not recorded which) from PBMCs. The TCR originated in a human donor with aplastic anemia. The chain carries TRBV5-1 and TRBJ2-5; D not certain. The CDR3 spells CASSAPEETRYF. The CDR3 bases are TGCGCCAGCAGCGCCCCGGAAGAGACCCGGTACTTC.